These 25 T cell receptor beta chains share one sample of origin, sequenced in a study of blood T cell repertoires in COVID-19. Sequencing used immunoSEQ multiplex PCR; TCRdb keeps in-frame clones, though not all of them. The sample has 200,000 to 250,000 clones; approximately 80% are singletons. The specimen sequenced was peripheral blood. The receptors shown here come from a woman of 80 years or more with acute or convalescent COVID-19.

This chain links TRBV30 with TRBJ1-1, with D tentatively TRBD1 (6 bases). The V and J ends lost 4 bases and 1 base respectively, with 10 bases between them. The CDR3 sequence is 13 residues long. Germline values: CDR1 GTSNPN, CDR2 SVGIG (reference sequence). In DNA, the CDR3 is TGTGCCTGGATTCAACAGGGGAACACTGAAGCTTTCTTT. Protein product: CAWIQQGNTEAFF.

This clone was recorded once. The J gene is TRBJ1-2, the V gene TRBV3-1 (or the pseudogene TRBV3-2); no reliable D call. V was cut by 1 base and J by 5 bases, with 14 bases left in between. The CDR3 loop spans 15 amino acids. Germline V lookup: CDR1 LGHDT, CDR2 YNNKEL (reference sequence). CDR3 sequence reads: CASSQVATGGYGYTF. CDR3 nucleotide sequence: TGTGCCAGCAGCCAAGTGGCAACCGGCGGATATGGCTACACCTTC.

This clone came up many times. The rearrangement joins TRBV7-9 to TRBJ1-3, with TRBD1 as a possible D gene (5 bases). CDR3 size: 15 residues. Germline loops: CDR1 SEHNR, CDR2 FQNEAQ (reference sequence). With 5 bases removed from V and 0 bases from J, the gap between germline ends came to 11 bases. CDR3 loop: CASSIDSGSGNTIYF. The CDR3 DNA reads TGTGCCAGCAGCATCGACAGTGGCTCTGGAAACACCATATATTTT.

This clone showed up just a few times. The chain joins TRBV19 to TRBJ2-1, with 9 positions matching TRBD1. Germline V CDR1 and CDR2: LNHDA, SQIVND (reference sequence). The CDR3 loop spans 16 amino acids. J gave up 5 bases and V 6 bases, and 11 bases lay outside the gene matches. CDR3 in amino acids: CASRRGDRVGDNEQFF. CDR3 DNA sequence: TGTGCCAGTAGAAGAGGGGACAGGGTTGGCGACAATGAGCAGTTCTTC.

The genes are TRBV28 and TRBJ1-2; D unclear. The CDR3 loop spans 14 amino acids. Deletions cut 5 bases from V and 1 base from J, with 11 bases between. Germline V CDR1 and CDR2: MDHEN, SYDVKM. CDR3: CASSPGGFNYGYTF. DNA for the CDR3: TGTGCCAGCAGTCCAGGAGGGTTTAACTATGGCTACACCTTC.

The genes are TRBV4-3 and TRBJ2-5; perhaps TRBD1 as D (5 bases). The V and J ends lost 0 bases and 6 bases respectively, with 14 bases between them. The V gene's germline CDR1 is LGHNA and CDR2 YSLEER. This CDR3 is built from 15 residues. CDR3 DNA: TGCGCCAGCAGCCAAGAATCAGGGCCTTGGCAGACCCAGTACTTC. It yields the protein CASSQESGPWQTQYF.

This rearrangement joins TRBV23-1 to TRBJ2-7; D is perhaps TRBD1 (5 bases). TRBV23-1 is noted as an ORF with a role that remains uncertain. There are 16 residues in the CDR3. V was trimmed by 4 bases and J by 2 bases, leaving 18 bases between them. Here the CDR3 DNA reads TGCGCCAGCAGTCCCCATAACTGCAGGGAAACCTACGAGCAGTACTTC. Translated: CASSPHNCRETYEQYF.

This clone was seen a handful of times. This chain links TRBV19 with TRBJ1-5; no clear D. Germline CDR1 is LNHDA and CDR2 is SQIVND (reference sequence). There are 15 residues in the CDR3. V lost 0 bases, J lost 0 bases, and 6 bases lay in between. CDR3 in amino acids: CASSIDFYSNQPQHF. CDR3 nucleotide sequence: TGTGCCAGTAGTATAGACTTTTATAGCAATCAGCCCCAGCATTTT.

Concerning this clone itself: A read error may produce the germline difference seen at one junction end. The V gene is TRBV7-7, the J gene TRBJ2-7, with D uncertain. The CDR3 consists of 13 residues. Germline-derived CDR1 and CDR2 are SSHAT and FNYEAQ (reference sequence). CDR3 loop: CASSPSYSGEQYF. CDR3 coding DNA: TGTGCTAGCAGCCCTTCGTACTCGGGCGAGCAGTACTTC.

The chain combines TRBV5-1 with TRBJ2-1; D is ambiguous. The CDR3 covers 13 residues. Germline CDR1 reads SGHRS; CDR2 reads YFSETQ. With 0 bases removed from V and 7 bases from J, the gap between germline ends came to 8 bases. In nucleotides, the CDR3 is TGCGCCAGCAGCTTGGTGGCCGCTAATGAGCAGTTCTTC. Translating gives CASSLVAANEQFF.

The CDR3 nucleotides read TGTGCCAGCAGTTTACGCAGGGGTTACGGGAACATTCAGTACTTC. It is translated as CASSLRRGYGNIQYF. The chain links TRBV28 to TRBJ2-4, with a weak D call TRBD1 (6 bases). The V gene lost 2 bases and the J gene lost 7 bases, with 15 bases spanning the gap. Germline loops: CDR1 MDHEN, CDR2 SYDVKM. This CDR3 has 15 residues.

The chain's CDR3 is CASSQGREIAYGYTF. The DNA of the CDR3 is TGTGCCAGCAGCCAAGGGAGGGAAATCGCTTATGGCTACACCTTC. The chain carries TRBV16 and TRBJ1-2; D is undetermined. The CDR3 loop spans 15 amino acids. The V gene's germline CDR1 is KGHSY and CDR2 FQNENV. The V and J ends lost 2 bases and 5 bases respectively, with 15 bases between them. The full variable domain, rest sourced from reference TRBV16 and TRBJ1-2, is GEEVAQTPKHLVRGEGQKAKLYCAPIKGHSYVFWYQQVLKNEFKFLISFQNENVFDETGMPKERFSAKCLPNSPCSLEIQATKLEDSAVYFCASSQGREIAYGYTFGSGTRLTVV.

The CDR3 here is CASSLRAQGANEQFF. In DNA form, the CDR3 reads TGTGCCAGCAGCCTACGGGCCCAGGGGGCCAATGAGCAGTTCTTC. The chain is built from TRBV7-9 and TRBJ2-1; 8 bases are a match to TRBD1. Looked up from germline, CDR1 is SEHNR and CDR2 is FQNEAQ (reference sequence). The CDR3 is 15 residues long. J was trimmed by 6 bases and V by 5 bases; bases with no gene match: 9.

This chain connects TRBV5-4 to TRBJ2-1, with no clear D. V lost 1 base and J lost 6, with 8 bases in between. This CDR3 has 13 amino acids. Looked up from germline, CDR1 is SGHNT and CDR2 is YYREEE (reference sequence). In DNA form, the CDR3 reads TGTGCCAGCAGCTTGCCAGCGCGCAATGAGCAGTTCTTC. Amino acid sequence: CASSLPARNEQFF.

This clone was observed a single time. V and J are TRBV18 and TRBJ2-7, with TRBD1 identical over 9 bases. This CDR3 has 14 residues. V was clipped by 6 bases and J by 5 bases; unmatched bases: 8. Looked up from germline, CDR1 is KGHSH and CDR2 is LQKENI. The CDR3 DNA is TGTGCCAGCTCCCCCGGACAGGGGAGAGACGAGCAGTACTTC. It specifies CASSPGQGRDEQYF.

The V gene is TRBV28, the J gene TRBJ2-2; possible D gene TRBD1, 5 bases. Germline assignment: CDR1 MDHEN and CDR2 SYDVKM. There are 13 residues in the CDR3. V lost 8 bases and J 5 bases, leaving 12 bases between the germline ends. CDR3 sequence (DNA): TGTGCCAGCCTATGGAGACAGACCGGGGAGCTGTTTTTT. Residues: CASLWRQTGELFF.

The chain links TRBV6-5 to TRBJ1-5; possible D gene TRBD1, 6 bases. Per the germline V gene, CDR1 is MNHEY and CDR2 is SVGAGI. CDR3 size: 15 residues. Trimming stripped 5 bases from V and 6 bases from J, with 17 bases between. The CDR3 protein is CASSPIAGVGQPQHF. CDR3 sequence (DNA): TGTGCCAGCAGTCCGATTGCAGGGGTTGGTCAGCCCCAGCATTTT.

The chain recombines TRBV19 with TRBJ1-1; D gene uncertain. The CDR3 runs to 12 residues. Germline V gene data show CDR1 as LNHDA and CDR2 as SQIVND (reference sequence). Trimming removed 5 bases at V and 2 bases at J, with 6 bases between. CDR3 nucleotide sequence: TGTGCCAGTAGTCCCAGAAACACTGAAGCTTTCTTT. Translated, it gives CASSPRNTEAFF.

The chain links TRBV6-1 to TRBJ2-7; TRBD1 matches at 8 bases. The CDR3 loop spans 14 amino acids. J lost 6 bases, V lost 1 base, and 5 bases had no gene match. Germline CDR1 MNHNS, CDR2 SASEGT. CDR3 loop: CASSEVDREAEQYF. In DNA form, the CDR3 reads TGTGCCAGCAGTGAAGTGGACAGGGAAGCCGAGCAGTACTTC.

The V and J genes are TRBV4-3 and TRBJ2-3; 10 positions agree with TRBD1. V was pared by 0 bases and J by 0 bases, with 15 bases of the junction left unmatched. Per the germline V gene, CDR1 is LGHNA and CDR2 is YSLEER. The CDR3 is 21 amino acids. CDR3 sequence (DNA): TGCGCCAGCAGCCAAGAGCGACCAGGACAGGGGGTCATAACTAGCACAGATACGCAGTATTTT. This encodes CASSQERPGQGVITSTDTQYF.

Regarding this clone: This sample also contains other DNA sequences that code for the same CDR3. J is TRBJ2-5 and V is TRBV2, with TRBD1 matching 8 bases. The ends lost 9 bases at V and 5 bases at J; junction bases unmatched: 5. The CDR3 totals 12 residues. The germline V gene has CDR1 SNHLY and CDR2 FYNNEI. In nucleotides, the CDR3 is TGTGCCAGTCAGGGGGCAGGGGAGACCCAGTACTTC. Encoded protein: CASQGAGETQYF.

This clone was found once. CDR3 in amino acids: CASSRTLDYGYTF. In DNA, the CDR3 is TGTGCCAGCAGTCGGACTTTGGACTATGGCTACACCTTC. The chain combines TRBV27 with TRBJ1-2; no clear D gene. The CDR3 consists of 13 residues. Germline loops: CDR1 MNHEY, CDR2 SMNVEV (reference sequence). The V and J ends lost 5 bases and 3 bases respectively, with 10 bases between them.

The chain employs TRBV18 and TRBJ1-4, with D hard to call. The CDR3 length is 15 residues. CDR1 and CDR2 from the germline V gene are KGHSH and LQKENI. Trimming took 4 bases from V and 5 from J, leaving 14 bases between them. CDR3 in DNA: TGTGCCAGCTCACTGGGAGACGGGGTAAATGAAAAACTGTTTTTT. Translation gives CASSLGDGVNEKLFF.

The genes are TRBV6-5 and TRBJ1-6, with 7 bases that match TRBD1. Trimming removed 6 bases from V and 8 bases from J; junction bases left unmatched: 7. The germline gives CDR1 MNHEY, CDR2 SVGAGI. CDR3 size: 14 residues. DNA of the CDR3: TGTGCCAGCAGACGACAGGGAGAGCATTCACCCCTCCACTTT. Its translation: CASRRQGEHSPLHF.

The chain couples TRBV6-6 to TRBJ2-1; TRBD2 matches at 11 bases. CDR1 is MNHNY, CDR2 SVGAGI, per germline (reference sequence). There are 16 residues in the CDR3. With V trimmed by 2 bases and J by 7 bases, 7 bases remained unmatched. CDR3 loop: CASSYDGLAGVNEQFF. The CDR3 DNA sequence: TGTGCCAGCAGTTACGACGGACTAGCGGGTGTTAATGAGCAGTTCTTC.